The clone carrying this T cell receptor (beta chain) was observed a few times. The antigen is undetermined. A multiplex PCR was run with 60 Vbeta primers and 13 Jbeta primers. The protocol was immunoSEQ multiplex PCR, while the TCRdb copy is restricted to in-frame clones and leaves out a portion. Among 150,000 to 180,000 clones listed, more than 75% were seen once. The germline V gene encodes CDR1 MNHEY and CDR2 SVGAGI. V lost 2 bases to trimming and J lost 12 bases; unmatched junction nucleotides: 9. The CDR3 runs 13 residues. This sample was included in a study of cytomegalovirus exposure and HLA in healthy donors. Study observations and caveats: It was reported that TCR beta sequences correctly inferred the HLA-A and HLA-B alleles for most subjects. The authors enumerated over 150 TCR beta chains as linked to cytomegalovirus. Rarity characterized most TCR sequences, yet some public TCRs appeared in many donors.

The receptor comes from a woman aged 35 to 49 in good health and CMV-seropositive. The sample taken for sequencing was PBMCs. This chain uses TRBV6-5 with TRBJ2-7, with 8 bases aligning to TRBD1. The CDR3 nucleotides read TGTGCCAGCAGTTACCGGACAGGGCGACAAGTGTACTTC. This encodes CASSYRTGRQVYF.